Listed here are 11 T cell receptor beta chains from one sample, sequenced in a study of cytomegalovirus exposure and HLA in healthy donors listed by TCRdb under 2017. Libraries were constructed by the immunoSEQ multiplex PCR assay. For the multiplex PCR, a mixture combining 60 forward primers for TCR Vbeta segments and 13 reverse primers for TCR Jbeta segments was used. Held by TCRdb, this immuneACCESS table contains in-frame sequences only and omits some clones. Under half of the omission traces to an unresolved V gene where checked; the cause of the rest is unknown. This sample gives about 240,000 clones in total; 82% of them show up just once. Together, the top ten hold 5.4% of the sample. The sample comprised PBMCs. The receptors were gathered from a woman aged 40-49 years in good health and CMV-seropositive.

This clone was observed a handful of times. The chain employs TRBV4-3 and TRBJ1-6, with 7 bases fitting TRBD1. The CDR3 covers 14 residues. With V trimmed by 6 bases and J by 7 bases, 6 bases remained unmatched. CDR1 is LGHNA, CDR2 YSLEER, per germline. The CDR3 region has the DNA TGCGCCAGCAGTATCTCGGGACAGAATTCACCCCTCCACTTT. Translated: CASSISGQNSPLHF.

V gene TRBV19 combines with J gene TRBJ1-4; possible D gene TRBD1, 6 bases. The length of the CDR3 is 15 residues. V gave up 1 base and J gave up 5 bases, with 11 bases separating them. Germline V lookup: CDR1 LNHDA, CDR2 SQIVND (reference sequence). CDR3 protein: CASSIGTAPNEKLFF. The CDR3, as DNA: TGTGCCAGTAGTATAGGGACAGCCCCGAATGAAAAACTGTTTTTT.

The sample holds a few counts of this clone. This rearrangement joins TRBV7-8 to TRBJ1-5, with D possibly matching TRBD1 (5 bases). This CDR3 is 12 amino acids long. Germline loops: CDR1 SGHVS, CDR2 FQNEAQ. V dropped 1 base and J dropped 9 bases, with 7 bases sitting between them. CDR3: CASSLDGGPQHF. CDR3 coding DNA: TGTGCCAGCAGCTTAGACGGGGGGCCCCAGCATTTT.

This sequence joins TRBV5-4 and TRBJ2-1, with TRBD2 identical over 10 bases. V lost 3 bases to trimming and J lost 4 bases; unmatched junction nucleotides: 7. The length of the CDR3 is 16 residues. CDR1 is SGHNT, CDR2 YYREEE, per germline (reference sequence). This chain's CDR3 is CASSWDGTSEYNEQFF. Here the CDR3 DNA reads TGTGCCAGCAGCTGGGATGGGACTAGCGAATACAATGAGCAGTTCTTC.

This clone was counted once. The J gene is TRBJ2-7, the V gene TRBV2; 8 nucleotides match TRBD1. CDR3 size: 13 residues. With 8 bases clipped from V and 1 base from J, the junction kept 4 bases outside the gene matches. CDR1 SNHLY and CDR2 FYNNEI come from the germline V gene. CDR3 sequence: CASAGTGSYEQYF. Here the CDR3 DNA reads TGTGCCAGCGCCGGGACAGGATCCTACGAGCAGTACTTC.

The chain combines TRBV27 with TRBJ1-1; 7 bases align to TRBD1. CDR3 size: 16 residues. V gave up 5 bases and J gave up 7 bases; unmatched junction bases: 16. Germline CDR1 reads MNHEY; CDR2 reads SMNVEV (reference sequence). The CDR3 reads CASSPSLGTDDIEAFF. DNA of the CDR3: TGTGCCAGCAGTCCCTCGCTGGGGACAGACGACATTGAAGCTTTCTTT.

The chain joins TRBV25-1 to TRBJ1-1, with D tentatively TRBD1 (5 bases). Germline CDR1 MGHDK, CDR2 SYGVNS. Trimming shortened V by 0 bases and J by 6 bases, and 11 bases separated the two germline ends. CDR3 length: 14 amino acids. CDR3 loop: CASSEYRKGSEAFF. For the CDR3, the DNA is TGTGCCAGCAGTGAATACCGCAAGGGGTCTGAAGCTTTCTTT. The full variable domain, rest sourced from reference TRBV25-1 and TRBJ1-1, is EADIYQTPRYLVIGTGKKITLECSQTMGHDKMYWYQQDPGMELHLIHYSYGVNSTEKGDLSSESTVSRIRTEHFPLTLESARPSHTSQYLCASSEYRKGSEAFFGQGTRLTVV.

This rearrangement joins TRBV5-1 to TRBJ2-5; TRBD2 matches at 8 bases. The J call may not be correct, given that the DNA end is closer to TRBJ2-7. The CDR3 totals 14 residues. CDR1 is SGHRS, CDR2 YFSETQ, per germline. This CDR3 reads CASSEGLDFDEQYF. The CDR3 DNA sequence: TGCGCCAGCAGCGAGGGACTAGACTTCGACGAGCAGTACTTC.

DNA of the CDR3: TGTGCCAGCAGCTTAGTAAGACACAACCACGAGCAGTACTTC. Its protein is CASSLVRHNHEQYF. V is TRBV7-2 and J is TRBJ2-7; D unresolved. Deletions cut 1 base from V and 5 bases from J, with 12 bases between. The CDR3 consists of 14 residues. The V gene's germline CDR1 is SGHTA and CDR2 FQGNSA.

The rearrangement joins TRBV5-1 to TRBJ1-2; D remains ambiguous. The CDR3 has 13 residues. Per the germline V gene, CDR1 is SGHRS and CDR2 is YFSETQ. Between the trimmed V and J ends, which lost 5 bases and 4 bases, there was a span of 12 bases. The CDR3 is CASSQDGSYGYTF. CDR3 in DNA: TGCGCCAGCAGTCAGGACGGGAGCTATGGCTACACCTTC. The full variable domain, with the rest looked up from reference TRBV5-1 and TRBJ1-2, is KAGVTQTPRYLIKTRGQQVTLSCSPISGHRSVSWYQQTPGQGLQFLFEYFSETQRNKGNFPGRFSGRQFSNSRSEMNVSTLELGDSALYLCASSQDGSYGYTFGSGTRLTVV.

CDR3 sequence reads: CASSGGEPGSYEQYF. The CDR3 nucleotides read TGTGCCAGCAGCGGGGGCGAGCCGGGCTCCTACGAGCAGTACTTC. The chain recombines TRBV5-4 with TRBJ2-5, with D possibly matching TRBD1 (6 bases). The J call is in doubt because the DNA end fits TRBJ2-7 better. The CDR3 has 15 amino acids. Germline assignment: CDR1 SGHNT and CDR2 YYREEE (reference sequence).